This T cell receptor beta chain was retrieved from a study of blood T cell repertoires in COVID-19. Study at large: Samples came from the United States, Italy and Spain, spanning acute and convalescent COVID-19. Sources were T cells, B-cell-depleted T cells, or PBMCs; the material itself was cDNA or gDNA.

Per the authors' pipeline: Reference gene primer amplification gave nucleated cell count estimates. The repertoire was sequenced with immunoSEQ multiplex PCR; TCRdb's copy has only in-frame clones and lacks some. Clone size and V and J calls were adopted from that table, with D and trimming inferred from the DNA. This table holds about 210,000 clones, about four fifths found once. V was pared by 5 bases and J by 2 bases, with 10 bases between. Germline loops: CDR1 SEHNR, CDR2 FQNEAQ (reference sequence). The CDR3 length is 14 residues. The sequencing input was peripheral blood. This sequence was found in a woman aged 35 to 49 with active or convalescent COVID-19. The V gene is TRBV7-9, the J gene TRBJ1-5; D might be TRBD1 (5 bases). As DNA, the CDR3 is TGTGCCAGCAGCCGCGGGGGGGGCAATCAGCCCCAGCATTTT. This translates into CASSRGGGNQPQHF.